These T cell receptor beta chains were read from a single sample in a study of cytomegalovirus exposure and HLA in healthy donors. Libraries were prepared by immunoSEQ multiplex PCR; TCRdb keeps only in-frame clonotypes and omits some of them. This sample has 100,000 to 120,000 clones; 70% to 90% occur once, and the top ten carry under 1.5%. Sequencing was carried out using PBMCs. These receptors were obtained from a woman younger than 45 in good health and CMV-seropositive. Both conserved end residues are part of each CDR3. Fields, in order: V gene, clone size, D gene, J gene, CDR3 protein, CDR3 DNA. A D gene is named only where the DNA matches it firmly. Clone size appears in some rows only: once, few, many, or a class for an expanded clone.

V: TRBV5-1
size: .
D: TRBD1
J: TRBJ1-6
CDR3: CASGQGTGSPLHF
DNA: TGCGCCAGTGGACAGGGAACGGGGTCACCCCTCCACTTT

V: TRBV18
size: few
D: .
J: TRBJ1-1
CDR3: CASSPRGKNTEAFF
DNA: TGTGCCAGCTCACCTCGAGGGAAGAACACTGAAGCTTTCTTT

V: TRBV9
size: .
D: TRBD1
J: TRBJ2-5
CDR3: CASSARDRMWETQYF
DNA: TGTGCCAGCAGCGCTAGGGACAGGATGTGGGAGACCCAGTACTTC

V: TRBV5-6
size: .
D: .
J: TRBJ2-3
CDR3: CASSFSYFSTDTQYF
DNA: TGTGCCAGCAGCTTCTCCTACTTTAGCACAGATACGCAGTATTTT

V: TRBV27
size: .
D: .
J: TRBJ1-5
CDR3: CATMRVGYSNQPQHF
DNA: TGTGCCACCATGAGGGTGGGCTATAGCAATCAGCCCCAGCATTTT

V: TRBV14
size: .
D: .
J: TRBJ2-1
CDR3: CASSGGVRGPYNEQFF
DNA: TGTGCCAGCAGCGGAGGGGTCCGGGGACCTTACAATGAGCAGTTCTTC

V: TRBV10-2
size: .
D: TRBD2
J: TRBJ2-7
CDR3: CASRTSGSSYEQYF
DNA: TGCGCCAGCAGGACTAGCGGGAGTTCATACGAGCAGTACTTC

V: TRBV9
size: .
D: TRBD2
J: TRBJ2-1
CDR3: CASSAVGDYSYNEQFF
DNA: TGTGCCAGCAGCGCCGTGGGGGACTACTCCTACAATGAGCAGTTCTTC

V: TRBV11-2
size: .
D: TRBD1
J: TRBJ2-7
CDR3: CASSRTGGGYEQYF
DNA: TGTGCCAGCAGCCGCACAGGGGGCGGGTACGAGCAGTACTTC

V: TRBV30
size: .
D: .
J: TRBJ1-5
CDR3: CAWSPSTDQPQHF
DNA: TGTGCCTGGAGCCCCAGTACAGACCAGCCCCAGCATTTT

V: TRBV30
size: .
D: .
J: TRBJ1-4
CDR3: CAWSTGQFPLWGPNEKLFF
DNA: TGTGCCTGGAGTACCGGACAGTTCCCCTTATGGGGGCCTAATGAAAAACTGTTTTTT

V: TRBV5-6
size: .
D: .
J: TRBJ2-2
CDR3: CASSLDREGTGELFF
DNA: TGTGCCAGCAGCTTGGACAGGGAGGGAACCGGGGAGCTGTTTTTT